This T cell receptor (beta chain) is from a study of T cells in tuberculosis. Generated by immunoSEQ multiplex PCR, the TCRdb table keeps only in-frame clones and is missing some. The repertoire holds about 58,000 clones, with around 90% as singletons. Sorting used thawed, overnight-rested PBMC stained with anti-CD3, a viability dye and GMM-loaded CD1B tetramer. C32 glucose monomycolate from Rhodococcus equi was loaded onto the CD1B tetramers. Tetramer-sorted PBMC had been CD14 monocyte-depleted before freezing. Each donor contributed about 100,000 sorted tetramer-negative cells. After removal of 4 bases from V and 0 bases from J, the junction contained 1 base not matched to a gene. Germline values: CDR1 GTSNPN, CDR2 SVGIG (reference sequence). The CDR3 is 14 amino acids.

The receptor was isolated from an adult woman with latent tuberculosis. Input material: CD1b-GMM tetramer-negative cells sorted from PBMCs. J is TRBJ2-1 and V is TRBV30, with 9 bases matching TRBD2. The CDR3 DNA reads as TGTGCCTGGACTAGCGGGGTCTCCTACAATGAGCAGTTCTTC. This sequence encodes CAWTSGVSYNEQFF.